The following is a T cell receptor (beta chain) sequence with its context. The data were taken from a study of shared T cell receptors in the human thymus. The germline V and J ends were trimmed by 2 bases and 4 bases, with 7 bases remaining between them. In germline, CDR1 is SGHAT, CDR2 FQDESV (reference sequence). The CDR3 consists of 13 residues. Sequencing was performed with immunoSEQ multiplex PCR; in TCRdb, only in-frame clones are kept and a portion is missing. The data show about 380,000 clones, about 95% seen once. This TCR came from a human donor. The chain uses TRBV11-1 and TRBJ2-3; no clear D gene. Sequenced material: thymocytes. DNA for the CDR3: TGTGCCAGCAGCTTACTAGATCCAGATACGCAGTATTTT. This translates into CASSLLDPDTQYF.